This T cell receptor beta chain is drawn from a study of blood T cell repertoires in COVID-19. The overall study: Samples came from the United States, Italy and Spain, spanning acute and convalescent COVID-19. PBMCs, B-cell-depleted T cells, or T cells provided the cDNA or gDNA that made up the material.

In the authors' workflow: Amplification of reference gene primers was used by the study to estimate nucleated cell counts. Repertoires were generated with immunoSEQ multiplex PCR, while TCRdb's copy carries only in-frame clones and drops some. The V and J calls and clone size are taken from that table; D and trimming were inferred from the DNA. The data show 140,000 to 150,000 clones, 80% to 85% seen once. CDR1 is SGDLS, CDR2 YYNGEE, per germline. With V trimmed by 4 bases and J by 3 bases, 15 bases remained unmatched. The CDR3 totals 21 residues. The genes are TRBV9 and TRBJ2-6; 14 nucleotides line up with TRBD2. The receptor was isolated from a human donor in a cohort sampled during active COVID-19. Material: peripheral blood. The CDR3 protein is CASSPILRTSGRIGGANVLTF. As DNA, the CDR3 is TGTGCCAGCAGCCCCATCCTTAGGACTAGCGGGAGGATTGGTGGGGCCAACGTCCTGACTTTC.